This is a list of T cell receptor beta chains from one sample in a study of response to subunit inactivated influenza vaccine. MiXCR was run by TCRdb on the RT-PCR reads, yielding one entry per CDR3 protein. The sample has hundreds of thousands of distinct CDR3 sequences; around 11% are singletons. Specimen: PBMCs from blood, collected on the day of vaccination. The receptors here all came from a man in his fifties or sixties who received an inactivated influenza vaccine. Each CDR3 is given with its conserved first and last residue. Each record gives: J gene, clone size, D gene, V gene, CDR3 DNA, CDR3 protein. A D gene is named only where the DNA matches it firmly. The size entry is marked missing in some rows and otherwise reads once, few, many or a size class.

j_gene: TRBJ2-1
abundance: .
d_gene: TRBD1
v_gene: TRBV5-1
CDR3nt: TGCGCCAGCAGCACAGGGGACAGGGTAAGGTACAATGAGCAGTTCTTC
CDR3aa: CASSTGDRVRYNEQFF

j_gene: TRBJ2-2
abundance: few
d_gene: TRBD2
v_gene: TRBV12-3/TRBV12-4
CDR3nt: TGTGCCAGCAGGGACCGGGGGGAGTTTAACACCGGGGAGCTGTTTTTT
CDR3aa: CASRDRGEFNTGELFF

j_gene: TRBJ2-5
abundance: .
d_gene: .
v_gene: TRBV4-3
CDR3nt: TGCGCCAGCAGCCAAGATAATAGGGTAGGAGGGGAGACCCAGTACTTC
CDR3aa: CASSQDNRVGGETQYF

j_gene: TRBJ2-7
abundance: many
d_gene: TRBD2
v_gene: TRBV5-6
CDR3nt: TGTGCCAGCAGCCGACTAGCGGGGGGAGAGCAGTACTTC
CDR3aa: CASSRLAGGEQYF

j_gene: TRBJ2-3
abundance: few
d_gene: TRBD2
v_gene: TRBV9
CDR3nt: TGTGCCAGCAGCGTAGACGTTGGGACTAGTGGTGATACGCAGTATTTT
CDR3aa: CASSVDVGTSGDTQYF

j_gene: TRBJ2-1
abundance: many
d_gene: .
v_gene: TRBV20-1
CDR3nt: TGCAGTGCTAGAGATCCGACCTACAATGAGCAGTTCTTC
CDR3aa: CSARDPTYNEQFF

j_gene: TRBJ2-7
abundance: few
d_gene: .
v_gene: TRBV7-2
CDR3nt: TGTGCCAGCAGCGATTTCCGCCGGGGGTTCTACGAGCAGTACTTC
CDR3aa: CASSDFRRGFYEQYF

j_gene: TRBJ1-5
abundance: .
d_gene: .
v_gene: TRBV7-9
CDR3nt: TGTGCCAGCAGCTTAGGGCCCCGGGAAAATCAGCCCCAGCATTTT
CDR3aa: CASSLGPRENQPQHF

j_gene: TRBJ1-6
abundance: few
d_gene: .
v_gene: TRBV20-1
CDR3nt: TGCAGTGCTAGACGATCAGGGTCAATTGATTCACCCCTCCACTTT
CDR3aa: CSARRSGSIDSPLHF

j_gene: TRBJ1-3
abundance: .
d_gene: .
v_gene: TRBV7-2
CDR3nt: TGTGCCAGCAGCTTAAGTGGCCAGGCTGGAAACACCATATATTTT
CDR3aa: CASSLSGQAGNTIYF

j_gene: TRBJ1-2
abundance: few
d_gene: .
v_gene: TRBV6-1
CDR3nt: TGTGCCAGCAGTGAAGATCGGCAGTCTACTGGCTACACCTTC
CDR3aa: CASSEDRQSTGYTF

j_gene: TRBJ2-5
abundance: .
d_gene: .
v_gene: TRBV29-1
CDR3nt: TGCAGCGTCGCGGCTTCTTTCGCGGAGACCCAGTACTTC
CDR3aa: CSVAASFAETQYF

j_gene: TRBJ1-6
abundance: few
d_gene: .
v_gene: TRBV25-1
CDR3nt: TGTGCCAGCAGTGAAACCATCTATCCGAGGGGCAGTTCACCCCTCCACTTT
CDR3aa: CASSETIYPRGSSPLHF

j_gene: TRBJ2-1
abundance: few
d_gene: TRBD2
v_gene: TRBV6-2/TRBV6-3
CDR3nt: TGTGCCAGCAGTTCATTCACTAGCGGGCTCAATGAGCAGTTCTTC
CDR3aa: CASSSFTSGLNEQFF

j_gene: TRBJ2-5
abundance: many
d_gene: .
v_gene: TRBV7-9
CDR3nt: TGTGCCAGCAGCTTACCAGAGGATCAAGAGACCCAGTACTTC
CDR3aa: CASSLPEDQETQYF

j_gene: TRBJ2-7
abundance: few
d_gene: .
v_gene: TRBV2
CDR3nt: TGTGCCAGCAGTCAATTGACAGGCCACCGCGAGCAGTACTTC
CDR3aa: CASSQLTGHREQYF

j_gene: TRBJ2-5
abundance: few
d_gene: .
v_gene: TRBV6-2/TRBV6-3
CDR3nt: TGTGCCAGCAGTTACTCGAAGGATGGAGGACAACAACAAGAGACCCAGTACTTC
CDR3aa: CASSYSKDGGQQQETQYF

j_gene: TRBJ2-6
abundance: .
d_gene: .
v_gene: TRBV5-1
CDR3nt: TGCGCCAGCAGCTTATTAGACAGGACGAGCTCTGGGGCCAACGTCCTGACTTTC
CDR3aa: CASSLLDRTSSGANVLTF

j_gene: TRBJ1-2
abundance: few
d_gene: TRBD1
v_gene: TRBV5-6
CDR3nt: TGTGCCAGCAGCTTGGGGACAGGGGCTTATGGCTACACCTTC
CDR3aa: CASSLGTGAYGYTF

j_gene: TRBJ2-1
abundance: .
d_gene: .
v_gene: TRBV7-2
CDR3nt: TGTGCCAGCAGTTTTAGCGGACCCAATGAGCAGTTCTTC
CDR3aa: CASSFSGPNEQFF

j_gene: TRBJ2-5
abundance: few
d_gene: TRBD2
v_gene: TRBV28
CDR3nt: TGTGCCAGCAAAACTAGCGGGGGTCTCGGAGCGGCCCAGTACTTC
CDR3aa: CASKTSGGLGAAQYF

j_gene: TRBJ2-3
abundance: few
d_gene: .
v_gene: TRBV10-3
CDR3nt: TGTGCCATCAGTGAGTTCGGCACAGATACGCAGTATTTT
CDR3aa: CAISEFGTDTQYF

j_gene: TRBJ1-2
abundance: few
d_gene: .
v_gene: TRBV15
CDR3nt: TGTGCCACCTCTGCGGGCGGTACTAACTATGGCTACACCTTC
CDR3aa: CATSAGGTNYGYTF

j_gene: TRBJ2-4
abundance: .
d_gene: .
v_gene: TRBV15
CDR3nt: TGTGCCACCAGCAGAGGCCCGGGGGATAGAAACATTCAGTACTTC
CDR3aa: CATSRGPGDRNIQYF

j_gene: TRBJ2-7
abundance: many
d_gene: TRBD1
v_gene: TRBV3-1
CDR3nt: TGTGCCAGCAGCCAAAAGAGGGGACAGGGGGCCTACGAGCAGTACTTC
CDR3aa: CASSQKRGQGAYEQYF

j_gene: TRBJ2-1
abundance: .
d_gene: .
v_gene: TRBV7-9
CDR3nt: TGTGCCAGCAGGCCTAACCGGGAGTTGAACAATGAGCAGTTCTTC
CDR3aa: CASRPNRELNNEQFF

j_gene: TRBJ1-1
abundance: few
d_gene: .
v_gene: TRBV27
CDR3nt: TGTGCCAGCAGTGCACCGACTCCCCAGGGGATCGCGGCTGAAGCTTTCTTT
CDR3aa: CASSAPTPQGIAAEAFF

j_gene: TRBJ1-2
abundance: few
d_gene: TRBD1
v_gene: TRBV6-5
CDR3nt: TGTGCCAGCAGTTACTCGAATCGGGACAGGGGCGGCTACACCTTC
CDR3aa: CASSYSNRDRGGYTF

j_gene: TRBJ2-3
abundance: .
d_gene: .
v_gene: TRBV25-1
CDR3nt: TGTGCCAGCAGTGAAGGGGGGGCCAACACAGATACGCAGTATTTT
CDR3aa: CASSEGGANTDTQYF

j_gene: TRBJ2-7
abundance: many
d_gene: .
v_gene: TRBV20-1
CDR3nt: TGCAGTGCTAGTGAACAGCGAGCCACCTACGAGCAGTACTTC
CDR3aa: CSASEQRATYEQYF

j_gene: TRBJ1-2
abundance: many
d_gene: .
v_gene: TRBV6-2/TRBV6-3
CDR3nt: TGTGCCAGCAGTTACACCGAACAGGGCTATGGCTACACCTTC
CDR3aa: CASSYTEQGYGYTF

j_gene: TRBJ2-7
abundance: few
d_gene: .
v_gene: TRBV5-4
CDR3nt: TGTGCCAGCAGCTTCCAGGGGCCACCCTACGAGCAGTACTTC
CDR3aa: CASSFQGPPYEQYF

j_gene: TRBJ1-1
abundance: few
d_gene: .
v_gene: TRBV20-1
CDR3nt: TGCAGTGCTAGGGACTCGATCGGGGGGGGCACTGAAGCTTTCTTT
CDR3aa: CSARDSIGGGTEAFF

j_gene: TRBJ1-6
abundance: .
d_gene: .
v_gene: TRBV7-9
CDR3nt: TGTGCCGCCCAACCCGGACCGATTAATTCACCCCTCCACTTT
CDR3aa: CAAQPGPINSPLHF

j_gene: TRBJ2-7
abundance: few
d_gene: .
v_gene: TRBV12-3/TRBV12-4
CDR3nt: TGTGCCAGCAGTTTACGGCCCCCCGGGTCCCACGAGCAGTACTTC
CDR3aa: CASSLRPPGSHEQYF

j_gene: TRBJ2-1
abundance: few
d_gene: .
v_gene: TRBV6-1
CDR3nt: TGTGCCAGCAGTGACTTCGTCCTAACCTACAATGAGCAGTTCTTC
CDR3aa: CASSDFVLTYNEQFF

j_gene: TRBJ2-7
abundance: few
d_gene: TRBD2
v_gene: TRBV7-2
CDR3nt: TGTGCCAGCAGCGTGGGACTAGCGGGAGTCAAGCAGTACTTC
CDR3aa: CASSVGLAGVKQYF

j_gene: TRBJ1-5
abundance: .
d_gene: TRBD1
v_gene: TRBV6-5
CDR3nt: TGTGCCAGCAAGACAGGGGGGAAACCCCAGCATTTT
CDR3aa: CASKTGGKPQHF

j_gene: TRBJ1-1
abundance: few
d_gene: TRBD1
v_gene: TRBV28
CDR3nt: TGTGCCAGCAGTTTCCGGGCAGGGGGAACTGAAGCTTTCTTT
CDR3aa: CASSFRAGGTEAFF

j_gene: TRBJ2-7
abundance: few
d_gene: .
v_gene: TRBV21-1
CDR3nt: TGTGCCAGCACTACGGACAGGGACTCCTACGAGCAGTACTTC
CDR3aa: CASTTDRDSYEQYF

j_gene: TRBJ2-7
abundance: .
d_gene: TRBD2
v_gene: TRBV13
CDR3nt: TGTGCCAGCAGCTCCTCACTAGCGCAATCCTACGAGCAGTACTTC
CDR3aa: CASSSSLAQSYEQYF

j_gene: TRBJ1-1
abundance: .
d_gene: TRBD1
v_gene: TRBV12-3/TRBV12-4
CDR3nt: TGTGCCAGCGTCCGGACAGGGGGCGCGGGCACTGAAGCTTTCTTT
CDR3aa: CASVRTGGAGTEAFF

j_gene: TRBJ2-3
abundance: few
d_gene: TRBD2
v_gene: TRBV12-3/TRBV12-4
CDR3nt: TGTGCCAGCAGTTTATTAGTCGGCCTAGCGGGGGGCCCGGATACGCAGTATTTT
CDR3aa: CASSLLVGLAGGPDTQYF

j_gene: TRBJ2-5
abundance: few
d_gene: .
v_gene: TRBV7-3
CDR3nt: TGTGCCAGCAGCTTAATGGCAGGTCAAGAGACCCAGTACTTC
CDR3aa: CASSLMAGQETQYF

j_gene: TRBJ2-2
abundance: few
d_gene: .
v_gene: TRBV7-8
CDR3nt: TGTGCCAGCGGCCGGAAGGGTCTGAACACCGGGGAGCTGTTTTTT
CDR3aa: CASGRKGLNTGELFF

j_gene: TRBJ1-3
abundance: many
d_gene: .
v_gene: TRBV7-2
CDR3nt: TGTGCCAGCAGCTTAGCTTGGGGGCCCGGAAACACCATATATTTT
CDR3aa: CASSLAWGPGNTIYF

j_gene: TRBJ2-7
abundance: .
d_gene: .
v_gene: TRBV28
CDR3nt: TGTGCCAGCAGTTCTGGGAACTTTTACGAGCAGTACTTC
CDR3aa: CASSSGNFYEQYF

j_gene: TRBJ1-1
abundance: many
d_gene: TRBD1
v_gene: TRBV7-8
CDR3nt: TGTGCCAGCAGCCTAGACAGGGGAGGTGAAGCTTTCTTT
CDR3aa: CASSLDRGGEAFF